These 27 T cell receptor beta chains originate from one sample sequenced in a study of T cell repertoires and HLA-DP antigens. The protocol was immunoSEQ multiplex PCR, while the TCRdb copy is restricted to in-frame clones and leaves out a portion. Among 90,000 to 130,000 clones listed, over 90% were seen once. Their target antigens are unknown. The source material was CD4+ T cells from PBMCs. These receptors originate from a woman between 18 and 29 years old in good health and CMV-seronegative.

The sample holds one count of this clone. The genes are TRBV19 and TRBJ2-5; no reliable D call. Germline CDR1 reads LNHDA; CDR2 reads SQIVND (reference sequence). The CDR3 has 13 amino acids. V was cut by 6 bases and J by 3 bases, with 11 bases left in between. CDR3 DNA: TGTGCCAGTAGGTTGGGCAGCAAAGAGACCCAGTACTTC. Translation gives CASRLGSKETQYF. The whole variable domain, remainder taken from reference TRBV19 and TRBJ2-5, is DGGITQSPKYLFRKEGQNVTLSCEQNLNHDAMYWYRQDPGQGLRLIYYSQIVNDFQKGDIAEGYSVSREKKESFPLTVTSAQKNPTAFYLCASRLGSKETQYFGPGTRLLVL.

In this sample, this clone turned up once. This rearrangement joins TRBV9 to TRBJ2-5; 13 bases match TRBD2. CDR3 size: 17 residues. Germline V gene sequence: CDR1 SGDLS, CDR2 YYNGEE. Unmatched junction bases numbered 7, after V lost 0 bases and J lost 5 bases. The CDR3 sequence is CASSVAWTSGSMETQYF. The CDR3 region has the DNA TGTGCCAGCAGCGTAGCATGGACTAGCGGGAGTATGGAGACCCAGTACTTC.

The chain links TRBV29-1 to TRBJ2-2, with D possibly being TRBD1 (6 bases). Germline V gives CDR1 SQVTM, CDR2 ANQGSEA. The V and J ends lost 6 bases and 2 bases respectively, with 10 bases between them. There are 13 residues in the CDR3. CDR3 DNA: TGCAGCGTAAGGGACACCAACACCGGGGAGCTGTTTTTT. It codes for CSVRDTNTGELFF.

The rearrangement uses TRBV28 and TRBJ2-7; no clear D gene. The V gene lost 6 bases and the J gene lost 3 bases, with 15 bases spanning the gap. Germline CDR1 MDHEN, CDR2 SYDVKM. CDR3 length equals 14 residues. The CDR3 is CASSSPTLIYEQYF. Here the CDR3 DNA reads TGTGCCAGCAGCTCGCCGACATTAATCTACGAGCAGTACTTC.

V is TRBV5-6 and J is TRBJ2-5; D might be TRBD1 (6 bases). V lost 4 bases and J 5 bases, leaving 12 bases between the germline ends. Germline V gene sequence: CDR1 SGHDT, CDR2 YYEEEE. This CDR3 spans 13 amino acids. The CDR3 region has the DNA TGTGCCAGCAGCATACAGGGTCGGGAGACCCAGTACTTC. Translated: CASSIQGRETQYF. Filled out from reference TRBV5-6 and TRBJ2-5, the complete variable domain reads DAGVTQSPTHLIKTRGQQVTLRCSPKSGHDTVSWYQQALGQGPQFIFQYYEEEERQRGNFPDRFSGHQFPNYSSELNVNALLLGDSALYLCASSIQGRETQYFGPGTRLLVL.

The rearrangement links TRBV5-1 to TRBJ1-5; D is undetermined. CDR1 and CDR2 from the germline V gene are SGHRS and YFSETQ. With 1 base removed from V and 0 bases from J, the gap between germline ends came to 8 bases. This CDR3 is 15 amino acids long. The CDR3 DNA follows: TGCGCCAGCAGCTTGTTAGCGGGTAGCAATCAGCCCCAGCATTTT. Translation: CASSLLAGSNQPQHF.

The chain carries TRBV9 and TRBJ2-7, with D uncertain. This CDR3 is 15 amino acids long. Trimming shortened V by 0 bases and J by 1 base, and 11 bases separated the two germline ends. CDR1 and CDR2 from the germline V gene are SGDLS and YYNGEE. The CDR3 sequence: CASSVGQRDSYEQYF. The CDR3 DNA follows: TGTGCCAGCAGCGTAGGGCAGAGAGATTCCTACGAGCAGTACTTC.

The gene calls are TRBV11-2 and TRBJ1-2; no clear D gene. There are 15 residues in the CDR3. Trimming removed 6 bases from V and 2 bases from J, with 16 bases in between. Per the germline V gene, CDR1 is SGHAT and CDR2 is FQNNGV. CDR3 bases: TGTGCCAGCAGACAAATTCGGGGAAGCAACTATGGCTACACCTTC. Amino acids: CASRQIRGSNYGYTF.

The chain combines TRBV27 with TRBJ2-1, with D possibly matching TRBD2 (5 bases). V was clipped by 5 bases and J by 0 bases, with 14 bases between them. Germline CDR1 reads MNHEY; CDR2 reads SMNVEV (reference sequence). CDR3 length: 16 residues. The CDR3 is CASSRSGTSSYNEQFF. In nucleotides, the CDR3 is TGTGCCAGCAGTCGTTCGGGAACGAGCTCCTACAATGAGCAGTTCTTC.

The rearrangement uses TRBV18 and TRBJ2-2; D is unresolved. CDR1 and CDR2 from the germline V gene are KGHSH and LQKENI. The CDR3 covers 13 residues. The V end lost 7 bases, the J end lost 5 bases, and 11 bases lay between the germline ends. CDR3 sequence reads: CASYAARTGELFF. As DNA, the CDR3 is TGTGCCAGCTACGCGGCGAGGACCGGGGAGCTGTTTTTT.

The chain employs TRBV18 and TRBJ1-5; 10 bases fit TRBD1. The CDR3 sequence is 14 residues long. Losses at the gene ends were 3 bases for V and 7 bases for J; bases not matched to a gene: 3. Germline CDR1 KGHSH, CDR2 LQKENI. The DNA for the CDR3 is TGTGCCAGCTCACCTGGGACAGGGGAACAGCCCCAGCATTTT. Protein sequence: CASSPGTGEQPQHF.

V and J are TRBV6-5 and TRBJ2-4; 10 bases align to TRBD1. V lost 11 bases to trimming and J lost 6 bases; unmatched junction nucleotides: 7. This CDR3 is built from 13 residues. The germline gives CDR1 MNHEY, CDR2 SVGAGI. CDR3 sequence: CASGRDRGNIQYF. The CDR3 DNA reads TGTGCCTCCGGCCGGGACAGGGGAAACATTCAGTACTTC.

The V gene is TRBV7-9, the J gene TRBJ2-6; the D gene is possibly TRBD1 (6 bases). V shed 5 bases and J shed 2 bases, with 10 bases lying between them. CDR1 and CDR2 (germline): SEHNR, FQNEAQ (reference sequence). The CDR3 contains 15 residues. The CDR3 nucleotides read TGTGCCAGCAGCGAAAACAGGGCTGGGGCCAACGTCCTGACTTTC. Amino acids: CASSENRAGANVLTF.

The V call is TRBV4-1, the J call TRBJ1-1; D not resolved. The germline V and J ends were trimmed by 2 bases and 6 bases, with 16 bases remaining between them. This CDR3 is 15 amino acids long. The germline V gene encodes CDR1 MGHRA and CDR2 YSYEKL. CDR3 sequence: CASSQPWPGSPEAFF. For the CDR3, the DNA is TGCGCCAGCAGCCAACCATGGCCCGGGTCCCCTGAAGCTTTCTTT.

The genes are TRBV29-1 and TRBJ2-3; maybe TRBD2 (6 bases). Germline V lookup: CDR1 SQVTM, CDR2 ANQGSEA. The CDR3 runs to 12 residues. Trimming removed 7 bases from V and 2 bases from J, with 10 bases in between. As DNA, the CDR3 is TGCAGCGCCGGGACTTTCACAGATACGCAGTATTTT. Amino acids: CSAGTFTDTQYF.

The rearrangement joins TRBV4-3 to TRBJ2-5, with D hard to call. The CDR3 is made up of 14 amino acids. The germline gives CDR1 LGHNA, CDR2 YSLEER. With 0 bases removed from V and 3 bases from J, the gap between germline ends came to 8 bases. The CDR3 DNA sequence: TGCGCCAGCAGCCAAGAGACCAGAGAAGAGACCCAGTACTTC. Translating gives CASSQETREETQYF.

The V and J genes are TRBV2 and TRBJ1-2, with 7 bases lining up with TRBD1. Germline values: CDR1 SNHLY, CDR2 FYNNEI. V dropped 8 bases and J dropped 4; count of bases not matched to a gene: 7. CDR3 length: 13 amino acids. CDR3 protein: CASGDRVGYGYTF. The CDR3 DNA is TGTGCCAGCGGAGACAGGGTGGGCTATGGCTACACCTTC.

This clone appeared once. This sequence joins TRBV28 and TRBJ1-2, with D perhaps matching TRBD1 (5 bases). With 2 bases removed from V and 5 bases from J, the gap between germline ends came to 9 bases. Germline CDR1 reads MDHEN; CDR2 reads SYDVKM. CDR3 size: 13 residues. This CDR3 is CASSLGDLYGYTF. CDR3 bases: TGTGCCAGCAGTTTAGGGGACCTTTATGGCTACACCTTC.

This clone was counted once. The gene calls are TRBV28 and TRBJ2-1; D tentatively reads TRBD1 or TRBD2 (5 bases each). The V and J ends lost 6 bases and 3 bases respectively, with 21 bases between them. Germline values: CDR1 MDHEN, CDR2 SYDVKM. The CDR3 is made up of 17 amino acids. The CDR3 loop reads CASRGETLATHYNEQFF. The DNA for the CDR3 is TGTGCCAGCAGAGGGGAAACCCTAGCCACACACTACAATGAGCAGTTCTTC.

The rearrangement uses TRBV11-2 and TRBJ2-3; 8 bases fit TRBD1. CDR1 and CDR2 from the germline V gene are SGHAT and FQNNGV. This CDR3 comprises 14 residues. J was trimmed by 7 bases and V by 6 bases; bases with no gene match: 9. CDR3 sequence (DNA): TGTGCCAGCAGAGTCAGTGACAGGGGCCATACGCAGTATTTT. Translating gives CASRVSDRGHTQYF.

As regards this clone: Other DNA sequences from this sample encode an identical CDR3 as well. The chain is built from TRBV7-2 and TRBJ1-2; tentative D call: TRBD1 (5 bases). V lost 1 base to trimming and J lost 2 bases, with 8 bases between them. This CDR3 is built from 14 residues. CDR1 and CDR2 from the germline V gene are SGHTA and FQGNSA. The CDR3 protein is CASSLVGGNYGYTF. The CDR3, as DNA: TGTGCCAGCAGCTTAGTCGGGGGGAACTATGGCTACACCTTC.

The genes are TRBV28 and TRBJ1-1; D unresolved. CDR3 size: 9 residues. Deletions cut 2 bases from V and 10 bases from J, with 2 bases between. Germline loops: CDR1 MDHEN, CDR2 SYDVKM. The CDR3 reads CASSLRAFF. CDR3 in DNA: TGTGCCAGCAGTTTAAGAGCTTTCTTT.

The DNA for the CDR3 is TGTGCCAGCAGCTTGGGACAGGGGCTCGGGGAGCTGTTTTTT. This gives the protein CASSLGQGLGELFF. The gene calls are TRBV5-4 and TRBJ2-2, with 8 bases aligning to TRBD1. V was clipped by 0 bases and J by 7 bases; unmatched bases: 2. In germline, CDR1 is SGHNT, CDR2 YYREEE (reference sequence). The CDR3 consists of 14 residues.

The sample holds one count of this clone. CDR3 sequence reads: CASTLTGASNYGYTF. The CDR3 nucleotides are TGTGCCAGCACCCTTACAGGGGCCTCTAACTATGGCTACACCTTC. The chain links TRBV28 to TRBJ1-2; TRBD1 aligns across 7 bases. The CDR3 has 15 amino acids. Germline loops: CDR1 MDHEN, CDR2 SYDVKM. V shed 7 bases and J 0 bases; nucleotides not matched to a gene: 8.

The chain has TRBV4-1 and TRBJ1-4; a possible D gene is TRBD1 (6 bases). Germline CDR1 reads MGHRA; CDR2 reads YSYEKL. CDR3 length equals 17 residues. Trimming removed 4 bases from V and 0 bases from J, with 15 bases in between. CDR3 residues: CASSPKGGVPTNEKLFF. DNA for the CDR3: TGCGCCAGCAGCCCAAAGGGGGGGGTTCCAACTAATGAAAAACTGTTTTTT.

The sample holds one count of this clone. The genes are TRBV9 and TRBJ2-3, with D perhaps matching TRBD1 (6 bases). The CDR3 spans 14 residues. Trimming removed 4 bases at V and 5 bases at J, with 14 bases between. Germline lookup yields CDR1 SGDLS and CDR2 YYNGEE. The CDR3 nucleotides are TGTGCCAGCAGCCGGGACACGCGAGGAGATACGCAGTATTTT. Its translation: CASSRDTRGDTQYF.

The chain uses TRBV29-1 and TRBJ2-3; 7 bases fit TRBD2. In germline, CDR1 is SQVTM, CDR2 ANQGSEA. J lost 1 base, V lost 4 bases, and 5 bases had no gene match. The CDR3 length is 14 residues. The CDR3 here is CSVAGGSRTDTQYF. As DNA, the CDR3 is TGCAGCGTTGCGGGCGGGAGCCGCACAGATACGCAGTATTTT.